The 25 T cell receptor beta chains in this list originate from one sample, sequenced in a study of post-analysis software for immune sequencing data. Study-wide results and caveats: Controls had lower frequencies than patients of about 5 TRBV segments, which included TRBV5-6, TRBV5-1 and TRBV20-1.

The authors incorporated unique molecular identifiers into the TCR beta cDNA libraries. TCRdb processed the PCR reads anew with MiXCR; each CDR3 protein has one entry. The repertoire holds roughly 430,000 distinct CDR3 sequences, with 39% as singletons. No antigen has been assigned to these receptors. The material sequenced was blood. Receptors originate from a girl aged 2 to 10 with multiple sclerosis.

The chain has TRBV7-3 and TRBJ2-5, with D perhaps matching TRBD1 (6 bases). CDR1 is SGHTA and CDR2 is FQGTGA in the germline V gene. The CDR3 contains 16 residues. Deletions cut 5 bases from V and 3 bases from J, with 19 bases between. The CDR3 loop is CASSPNPGVGKETQYF. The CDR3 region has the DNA TGTGCCAGCAGCCCCAACCCAGGGGTGGGGAAAGAGACCCAGTACTTC.

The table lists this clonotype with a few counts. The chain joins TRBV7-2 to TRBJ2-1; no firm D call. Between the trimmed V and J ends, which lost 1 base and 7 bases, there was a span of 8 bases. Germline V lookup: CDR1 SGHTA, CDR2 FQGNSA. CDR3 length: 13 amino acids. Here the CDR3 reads CASSLVWKNEQFF. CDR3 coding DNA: TGTGCCAGCAGCTTAGTCTGGAAAAATGAGCAGTTCTTC.

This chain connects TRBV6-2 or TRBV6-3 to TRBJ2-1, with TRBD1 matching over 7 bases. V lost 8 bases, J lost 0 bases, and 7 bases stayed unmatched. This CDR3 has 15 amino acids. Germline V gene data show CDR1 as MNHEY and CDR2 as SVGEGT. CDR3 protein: CASGGQLFSYNEQFF. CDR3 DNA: TGTGCCAGCGGGGGACAGCTATTCTCCTACAATGAGCAGTTCTTC.

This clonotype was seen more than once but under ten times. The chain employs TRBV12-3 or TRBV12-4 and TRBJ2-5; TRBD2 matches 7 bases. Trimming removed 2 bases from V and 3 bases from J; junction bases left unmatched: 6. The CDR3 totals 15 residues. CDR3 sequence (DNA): TGTGCCAGCAGTTTAAGTTCGGCGGGAGAAGAGACCCAGTACTTC. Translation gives CASSLSSAGEETQYF.

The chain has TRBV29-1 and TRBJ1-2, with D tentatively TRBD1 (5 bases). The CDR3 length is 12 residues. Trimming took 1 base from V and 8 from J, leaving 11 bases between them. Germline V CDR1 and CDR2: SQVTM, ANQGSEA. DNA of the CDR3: TGCAGCGTTGAAGTGTCCGGGGGAGGCTACACCTTC. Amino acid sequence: CSVEVSGGGYTF. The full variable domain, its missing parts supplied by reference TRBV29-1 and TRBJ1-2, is SAVISQKPSRDICQRGTSLTIQCQVDSQVTMMFWYRQQPGQSLTLIATANQGSEATYESGFVIDKFPISRPNLTFSTLTVSNMSPEDSSIYLCSVEVSGGGYTFGSGTRLTVV.

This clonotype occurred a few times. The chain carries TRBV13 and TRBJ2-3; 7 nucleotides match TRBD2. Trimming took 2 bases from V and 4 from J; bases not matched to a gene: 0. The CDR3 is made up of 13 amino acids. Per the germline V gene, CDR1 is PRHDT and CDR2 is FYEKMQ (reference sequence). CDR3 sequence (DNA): TGTGCCAGCAGCTTAACTAGCGCAGATACGCAGTATTTT. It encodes CASSLTSADTQYF.

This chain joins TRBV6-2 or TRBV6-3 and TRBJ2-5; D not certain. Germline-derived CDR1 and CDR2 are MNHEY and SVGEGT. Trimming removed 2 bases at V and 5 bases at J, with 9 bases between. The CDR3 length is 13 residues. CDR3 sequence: CASSYPRWETQYF. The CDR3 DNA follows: TGTGCCAGCAGTTACCCAAGGTGGGAGACCCAGTACTTC.

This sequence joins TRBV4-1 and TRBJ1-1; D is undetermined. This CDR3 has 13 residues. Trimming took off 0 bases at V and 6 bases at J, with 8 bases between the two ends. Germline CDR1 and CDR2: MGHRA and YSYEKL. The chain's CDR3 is CASSQEWAAEAFF. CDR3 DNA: TGCGCCAGCAGCCAAGAATGGGCGGCTGAAGCTTTCTTT.

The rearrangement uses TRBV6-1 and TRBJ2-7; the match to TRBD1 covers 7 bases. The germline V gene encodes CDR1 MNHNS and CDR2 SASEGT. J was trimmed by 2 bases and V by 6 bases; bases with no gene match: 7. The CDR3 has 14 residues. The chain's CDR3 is CASSTGTAPYEQYF. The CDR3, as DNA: TGTGCCAGCAGCACCGGGACAGCCCCCTACGAGCAGTACTTC.

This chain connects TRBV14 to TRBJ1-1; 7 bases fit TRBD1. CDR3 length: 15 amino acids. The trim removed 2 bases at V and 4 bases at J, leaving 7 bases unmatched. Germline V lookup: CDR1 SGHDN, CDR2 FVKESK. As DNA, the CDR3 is TGTGCCAGCAGCCAAATGAAGGGGGCCGTCACTGAAGCTTTCTTT. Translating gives CASSQMKGAVTEAFF. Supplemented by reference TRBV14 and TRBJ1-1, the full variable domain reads EAGVTQFPSHSVIEKGQTVTLRCDPISGHDNLYWYRRVMGKEIKFLLHFVKESKQDESGMPNNRFLAERTGGTYSTLKVQPAELEDSGVYFCASSQMKGAVTEAFFGQGTRLTVV.

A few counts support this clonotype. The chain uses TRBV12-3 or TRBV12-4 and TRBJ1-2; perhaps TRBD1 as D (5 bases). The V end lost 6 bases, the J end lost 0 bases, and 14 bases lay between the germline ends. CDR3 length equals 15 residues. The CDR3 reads CASSQGTAANYGYTF. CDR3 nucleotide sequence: TGTGCCAGCAGCCAAGGGACCGCGGCTAACTATGGCTACACCTTC.

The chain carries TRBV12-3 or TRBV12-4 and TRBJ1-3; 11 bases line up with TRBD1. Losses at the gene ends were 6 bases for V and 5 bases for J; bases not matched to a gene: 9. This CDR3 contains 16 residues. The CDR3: CASRPPGTGGRNTIYF. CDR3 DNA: TGTGCCAGCAGGCCACCCGGGACAGGGGGTCGAAACACCATATATTTT.

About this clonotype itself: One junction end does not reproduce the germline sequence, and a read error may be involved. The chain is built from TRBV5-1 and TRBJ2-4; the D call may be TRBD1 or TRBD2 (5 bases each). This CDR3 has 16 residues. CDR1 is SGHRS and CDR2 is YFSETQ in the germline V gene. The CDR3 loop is CASSLGGKIAENIQYF. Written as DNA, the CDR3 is TGCGCCAGCAGCTTGGGGGGGAAGATAGCCGAAAACATTCAGTACTTC. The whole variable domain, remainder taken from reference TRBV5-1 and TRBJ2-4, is KAGVTQTPRYLIKTRGQQVTLSCSPISGHRSVSWYQQTPGQGLQFLFEYFSETQRNKGNFPGRFSGRQFSNSRSEMNVSTLELGDSALYLCASSLGGKIAENIQYFGAGTRLSVL.

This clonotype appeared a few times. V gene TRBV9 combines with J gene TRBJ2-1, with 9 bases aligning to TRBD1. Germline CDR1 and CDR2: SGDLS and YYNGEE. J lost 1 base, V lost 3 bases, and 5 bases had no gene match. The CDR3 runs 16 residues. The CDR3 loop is CASSARGQGSYNEQFF. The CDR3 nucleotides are TGTGCCAGCAGCGCCCGCGGACAGGGGTCCTACAATGAGCAGTTCTTC.

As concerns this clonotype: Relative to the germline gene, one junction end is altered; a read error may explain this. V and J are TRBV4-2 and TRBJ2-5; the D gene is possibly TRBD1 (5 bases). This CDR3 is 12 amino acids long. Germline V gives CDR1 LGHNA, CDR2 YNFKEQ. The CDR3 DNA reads TGTGCCGGCAGCCAAGACAGAGAGACCCAGTACTTC. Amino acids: CAGSQDRETQYF.

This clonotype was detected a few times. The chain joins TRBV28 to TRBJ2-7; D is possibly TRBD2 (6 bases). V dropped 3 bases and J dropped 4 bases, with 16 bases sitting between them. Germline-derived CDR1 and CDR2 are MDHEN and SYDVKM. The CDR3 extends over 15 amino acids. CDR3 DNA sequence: TGTGCCAGCAGTTTGGGCGGGACGGCAAAATACGAGCAGTACTTC. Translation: CASSLGGTAKYEQYF.

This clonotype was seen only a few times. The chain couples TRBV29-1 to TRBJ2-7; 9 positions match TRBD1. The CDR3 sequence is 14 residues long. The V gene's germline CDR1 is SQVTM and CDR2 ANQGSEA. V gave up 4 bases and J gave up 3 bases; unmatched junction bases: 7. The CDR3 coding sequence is TGCAGCGTTGGGGGGACAGGGAGGGGCTACGAGCAGTACTTC. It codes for CSVGGTGRGYEQYF.

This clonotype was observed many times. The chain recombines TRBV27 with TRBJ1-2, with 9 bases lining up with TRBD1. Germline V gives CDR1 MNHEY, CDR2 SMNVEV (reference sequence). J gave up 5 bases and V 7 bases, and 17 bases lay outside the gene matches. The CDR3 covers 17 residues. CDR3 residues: CASTRRIFGQGTYGYTF. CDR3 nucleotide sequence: TGTGCCAGCACCAGGAGAATATTCGGACAGGGGACGTATGGCTACACCTTC.

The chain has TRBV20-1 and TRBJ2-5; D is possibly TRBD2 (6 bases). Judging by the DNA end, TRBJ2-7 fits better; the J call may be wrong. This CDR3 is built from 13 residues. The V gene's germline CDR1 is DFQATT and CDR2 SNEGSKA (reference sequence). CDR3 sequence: CSAQVPGAYEQYF. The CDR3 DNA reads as TGCAGTGCTCAAGTTCCGGGGGCCTACGAGCAGTACTTC.

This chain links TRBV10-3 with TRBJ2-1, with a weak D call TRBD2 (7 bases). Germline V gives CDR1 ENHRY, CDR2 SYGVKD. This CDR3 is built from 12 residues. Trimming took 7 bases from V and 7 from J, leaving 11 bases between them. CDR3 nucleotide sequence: TGTGCCATCAAAGGGGGGGGAAATGAGCAGTTCTTC. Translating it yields CAIKGGGNEQFF.

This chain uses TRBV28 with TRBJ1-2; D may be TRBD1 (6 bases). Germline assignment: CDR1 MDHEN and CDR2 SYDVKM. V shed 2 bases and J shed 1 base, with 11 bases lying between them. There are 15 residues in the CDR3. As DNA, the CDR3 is TGTGCCAGCAGTTTACTCCAGGGGAGTAACTATGGCTACACCTTC. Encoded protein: CASSLLQGSNYGYTF.

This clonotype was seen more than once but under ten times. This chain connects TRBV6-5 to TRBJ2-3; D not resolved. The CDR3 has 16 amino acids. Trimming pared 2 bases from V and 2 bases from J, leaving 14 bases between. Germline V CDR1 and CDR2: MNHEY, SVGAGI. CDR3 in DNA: TGTGCCAGCAGTTACGACGGCAGGTCCTTCACAGATACGCAGTATTTT. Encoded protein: CASSYDGRSFTDTQYF.

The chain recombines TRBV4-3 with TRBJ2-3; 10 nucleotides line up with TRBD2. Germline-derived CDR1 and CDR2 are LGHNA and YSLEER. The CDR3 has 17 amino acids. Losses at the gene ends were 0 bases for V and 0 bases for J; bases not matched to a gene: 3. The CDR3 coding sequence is TGCGCCAGCAGCCAAGATAATAGCGGGAGGAGCACAGATACGCAGTATTTT. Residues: CASSQDNSGRSTDTQYF.

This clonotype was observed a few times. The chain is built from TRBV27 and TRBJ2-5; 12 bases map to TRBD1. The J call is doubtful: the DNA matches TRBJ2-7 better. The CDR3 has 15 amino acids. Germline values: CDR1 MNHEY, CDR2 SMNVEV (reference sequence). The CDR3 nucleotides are TGTGCCAGCAGGTCGGGACAGGGGGCTTTCTACGAGCAGTACTTC. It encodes CASRSGQGAFYEQYF.

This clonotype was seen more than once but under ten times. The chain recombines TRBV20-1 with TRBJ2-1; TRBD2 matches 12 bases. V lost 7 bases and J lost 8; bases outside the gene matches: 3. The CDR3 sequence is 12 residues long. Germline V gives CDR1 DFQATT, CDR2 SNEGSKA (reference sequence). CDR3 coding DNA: TGCAGTGGACTAGCGGGAGACTATGAGCAGTTCTTC. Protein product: CSGLAGDYEQFF.